This TCR beta chain was documented in a study of blood T cell repertoires in COVID-19. Turning to the study itself: From T cells, B-cell-depleted T cells, or PBMCs came the material, which was cDNA or gDNA.

The CDR3 length is 15 residues. The germline V gene encodes CDR1 LNHDA and CDR2 SQIVND (reference sequence). V was clipped by 9 bases and J by 5 bases, with 19 bases between them. In the original analysis: Amplification of reference gene primers was used by the study to estimate nucleated cell counts. Some clones are missing from TCRdb's copy, which holds only in-frame ones; the method was immunoSEQ multiplex PCR. V, J and clone size are those of that table, while D and trimming were read from the DNA. The sample records more than 300,000 clones, about 83% being singletons. The V and J genes are TRBV19 and TRBJ2-2, with D maybe TRBD1 (6 bases). The specimen was peripheral blood. This clonotype originated in a woman aged 45-60 years with acute or convalescent COVID-19. Here the CDR3 reads CASFDLQGWTGELFF. The CDR3 bases are TGTGCCAGCTTTGATTTGCAGGGGTGGACCGGGGAGCTGTTTTTT.